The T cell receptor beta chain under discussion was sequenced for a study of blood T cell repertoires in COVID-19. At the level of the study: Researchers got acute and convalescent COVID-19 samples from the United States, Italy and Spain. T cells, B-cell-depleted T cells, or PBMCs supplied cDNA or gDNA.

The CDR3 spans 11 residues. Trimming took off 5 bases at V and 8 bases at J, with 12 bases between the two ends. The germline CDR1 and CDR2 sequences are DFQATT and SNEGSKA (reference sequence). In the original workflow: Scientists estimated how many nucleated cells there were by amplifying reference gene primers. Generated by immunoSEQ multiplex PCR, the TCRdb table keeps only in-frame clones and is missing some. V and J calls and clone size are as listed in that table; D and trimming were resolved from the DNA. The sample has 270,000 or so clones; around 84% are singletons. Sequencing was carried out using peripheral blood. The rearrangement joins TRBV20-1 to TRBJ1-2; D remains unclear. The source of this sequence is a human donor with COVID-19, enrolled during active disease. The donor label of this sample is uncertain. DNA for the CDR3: TGCAGTGCTCGTTCACACGCAGGCTACACCTTC. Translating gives CSARSHAGYTF.